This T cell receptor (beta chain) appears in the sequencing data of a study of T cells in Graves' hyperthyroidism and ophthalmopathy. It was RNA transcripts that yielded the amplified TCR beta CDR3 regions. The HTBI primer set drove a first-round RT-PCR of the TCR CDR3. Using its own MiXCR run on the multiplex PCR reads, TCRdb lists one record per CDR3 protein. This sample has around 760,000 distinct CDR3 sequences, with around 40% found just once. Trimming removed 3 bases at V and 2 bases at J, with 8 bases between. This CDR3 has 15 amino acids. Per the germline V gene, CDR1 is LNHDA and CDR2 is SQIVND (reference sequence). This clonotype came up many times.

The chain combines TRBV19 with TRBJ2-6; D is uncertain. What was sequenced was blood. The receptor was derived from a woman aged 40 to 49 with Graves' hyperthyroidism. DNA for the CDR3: TGTGCCAGTAGTATGACCCCGGCTGGGGCCAACGTCCTGACTTTC. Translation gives CASSMTPAGANVLTF.